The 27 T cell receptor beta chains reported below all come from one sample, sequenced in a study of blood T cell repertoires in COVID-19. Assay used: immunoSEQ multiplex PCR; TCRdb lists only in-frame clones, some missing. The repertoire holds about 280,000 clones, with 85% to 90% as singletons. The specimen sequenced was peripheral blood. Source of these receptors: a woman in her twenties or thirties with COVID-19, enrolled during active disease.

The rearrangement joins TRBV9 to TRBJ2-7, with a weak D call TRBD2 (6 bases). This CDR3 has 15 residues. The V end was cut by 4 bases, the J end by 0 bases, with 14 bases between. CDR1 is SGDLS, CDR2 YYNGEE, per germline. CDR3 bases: TGTGCCAGCAGCCTCGGCGGGACCCACTCCTACGAGCAGTACTTC. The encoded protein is CASSLGGTHSYEQYF.

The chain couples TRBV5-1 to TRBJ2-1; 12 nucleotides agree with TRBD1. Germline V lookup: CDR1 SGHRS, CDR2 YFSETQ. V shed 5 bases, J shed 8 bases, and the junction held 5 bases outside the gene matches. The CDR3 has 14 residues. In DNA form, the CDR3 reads TGCGCCAGCAGGGCCGGGACAGGGGGCTATGAGCAGTTCTTC. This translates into CASRAGTGGYEQFF. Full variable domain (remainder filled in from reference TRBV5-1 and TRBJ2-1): KAGVTQTPRYLIKTRGQQVTLSCSPISGHRSVSWYQQTPGQGLQFLFEYFSETQRNKGNFPGRFSGRQFSNSRSEMNVSTLELGDSALYLCASRAGTGGYEQFFGPGTRLTVL.

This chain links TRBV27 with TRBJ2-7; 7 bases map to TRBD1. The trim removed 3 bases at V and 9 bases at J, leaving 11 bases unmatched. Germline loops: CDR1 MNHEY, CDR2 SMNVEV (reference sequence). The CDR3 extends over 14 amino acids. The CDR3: CASSLRTGYGGQYF. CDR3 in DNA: TGTGCCAGCAGTTTGAGGACAGGCTACGGTGGGCAGTACTTC.

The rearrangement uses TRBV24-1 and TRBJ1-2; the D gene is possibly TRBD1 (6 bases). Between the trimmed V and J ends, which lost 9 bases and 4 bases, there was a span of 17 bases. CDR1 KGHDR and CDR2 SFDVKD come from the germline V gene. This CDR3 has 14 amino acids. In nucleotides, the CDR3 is TGTGCCACCCGAGGGGGGGGCGCAGGCTATGGCTACACCTTC. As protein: CATRGGGAGYGYTF.

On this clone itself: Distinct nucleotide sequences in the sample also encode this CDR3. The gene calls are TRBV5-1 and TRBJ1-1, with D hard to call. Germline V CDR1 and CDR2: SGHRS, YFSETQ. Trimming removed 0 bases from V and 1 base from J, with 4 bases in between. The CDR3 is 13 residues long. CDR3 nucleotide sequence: TGCGCCAGCAGCTTGGGAGGGAACACTGAAGCTTTCTTT. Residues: CASSLGGNTEAFF.

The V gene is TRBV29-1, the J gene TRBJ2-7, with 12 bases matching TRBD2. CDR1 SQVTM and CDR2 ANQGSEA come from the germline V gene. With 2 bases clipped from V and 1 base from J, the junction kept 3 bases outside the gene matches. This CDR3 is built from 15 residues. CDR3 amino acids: CSVERGTSGSYEQYF. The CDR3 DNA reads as TGCAGCGTTGAACGGGGGACTAGCGGGTCCTACGAGCAGTACTTC.

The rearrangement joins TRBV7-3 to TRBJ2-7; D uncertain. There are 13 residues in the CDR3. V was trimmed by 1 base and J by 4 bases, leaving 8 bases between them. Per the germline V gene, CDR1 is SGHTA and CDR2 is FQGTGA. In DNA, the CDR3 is TGTGCCAGCAGCTTAAATGCGGATTACGAGCAGTACTTC. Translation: CASSLNADYEQYF.

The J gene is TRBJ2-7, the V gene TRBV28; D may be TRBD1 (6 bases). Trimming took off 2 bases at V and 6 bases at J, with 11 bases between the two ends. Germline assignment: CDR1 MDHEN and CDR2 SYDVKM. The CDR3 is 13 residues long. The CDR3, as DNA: TGTGCCAGCAGTTTAGGGGGACAAGGCGAGCAGTACTTC. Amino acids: CASSLGGQGEQYF.

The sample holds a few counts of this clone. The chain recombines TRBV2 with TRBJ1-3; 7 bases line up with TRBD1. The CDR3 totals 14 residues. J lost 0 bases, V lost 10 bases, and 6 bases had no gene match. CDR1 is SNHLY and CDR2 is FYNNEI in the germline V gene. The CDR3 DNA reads TGTGCCACCACAGGGGCCGGCTCTGGAAACACCATATATTTT. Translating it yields CATTGAGSGNTIYF.

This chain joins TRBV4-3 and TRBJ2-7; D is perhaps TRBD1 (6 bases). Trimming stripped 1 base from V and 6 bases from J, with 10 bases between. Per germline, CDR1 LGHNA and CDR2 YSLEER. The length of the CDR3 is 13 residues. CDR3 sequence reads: CASSQVQGIEQYF. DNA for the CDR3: TGCGCCAGCAGCCAAGTACAGGGAATCGAGCAGTACTTC.

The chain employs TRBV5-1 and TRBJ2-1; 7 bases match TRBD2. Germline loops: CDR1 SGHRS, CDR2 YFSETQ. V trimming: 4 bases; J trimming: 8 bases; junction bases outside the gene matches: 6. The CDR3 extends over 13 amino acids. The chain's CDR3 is CASSIRLADEQFF. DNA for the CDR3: TGCGCCAGCAGCATCAGACTAGCCGATGAGCAGTTCTTC.

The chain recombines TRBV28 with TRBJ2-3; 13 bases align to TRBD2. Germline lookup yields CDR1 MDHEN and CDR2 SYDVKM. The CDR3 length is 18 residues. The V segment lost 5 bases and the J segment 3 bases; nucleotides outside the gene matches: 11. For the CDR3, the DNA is TGTGCCAGCAGTCCCCCGGGACTAGCGGGGTCAGCGACAGATACGCAGTATTTT. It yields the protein CASSPPGLAGSATDTQYF.

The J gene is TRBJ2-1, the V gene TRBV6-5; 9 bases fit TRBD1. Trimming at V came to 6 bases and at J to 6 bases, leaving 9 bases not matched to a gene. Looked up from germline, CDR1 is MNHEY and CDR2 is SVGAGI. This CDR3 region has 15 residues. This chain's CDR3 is CASRGYRGPSNEQFF. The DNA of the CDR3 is TGTGCCAGCAGAGGTTACAGGGGGCCCTCCAATGAGCAGTTCTTC.

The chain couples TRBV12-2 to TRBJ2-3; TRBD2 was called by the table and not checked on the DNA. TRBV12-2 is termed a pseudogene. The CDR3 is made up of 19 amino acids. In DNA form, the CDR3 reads TGTGCAAGTCGCTCCGGAACCGGGACTAGCGGGAGGGGGACAGATACGCAGTATTTT. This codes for CASRSGTGTSGRGTDTQYF.

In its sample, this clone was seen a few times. The CDR3 DNA is TGTGCCAGTAGTCGGACAGCTAACTATGGCTACACCTTC. Residues: CASSRTANYGYTF. The rearrangement uses TRBV19 and TRBJ1-2; D perhaps matches TRBD1 (6 bases). Germline loops: CDR1 LNHDA, CDR2 SQIVND (reference sequence). Trimming stripped 5 bases from V and 0 bases from J, with 7 bases between. CDR3 length: 13 residues.

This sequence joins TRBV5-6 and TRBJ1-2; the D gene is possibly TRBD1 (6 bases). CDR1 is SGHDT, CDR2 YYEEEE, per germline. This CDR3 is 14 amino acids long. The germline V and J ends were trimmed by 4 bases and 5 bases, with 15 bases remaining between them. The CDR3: CASSTGQRLYGYTF. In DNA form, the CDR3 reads TGTGCCAGCAGCACCGGACAGCGACTATATGGCTACACCTTC.

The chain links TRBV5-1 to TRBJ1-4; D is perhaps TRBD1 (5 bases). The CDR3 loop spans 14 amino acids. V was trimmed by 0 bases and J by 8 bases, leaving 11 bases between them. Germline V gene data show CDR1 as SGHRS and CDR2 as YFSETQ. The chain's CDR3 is CASSLEGAREKLFF. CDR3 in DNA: TGCGCCAGCAGCTTGGAAGGGGCACGAGAAAAACTGTTTTTT.

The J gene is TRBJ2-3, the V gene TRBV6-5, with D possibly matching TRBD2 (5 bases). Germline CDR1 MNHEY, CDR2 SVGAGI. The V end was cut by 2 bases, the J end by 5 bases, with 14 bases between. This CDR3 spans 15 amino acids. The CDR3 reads CASSYDGSVEDTQYF. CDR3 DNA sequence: TGTGCCAGCAGTTACGATGGTAGCGTGGAAGATACGCAGTATTTT.

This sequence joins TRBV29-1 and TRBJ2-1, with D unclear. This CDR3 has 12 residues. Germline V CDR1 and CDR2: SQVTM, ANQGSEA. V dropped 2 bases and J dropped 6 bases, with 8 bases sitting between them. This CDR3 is CSVEFRVNEQFF. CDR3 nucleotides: TGCAGCGTTGAATTTCGGGTCAATGAGCAGTTCTTC.

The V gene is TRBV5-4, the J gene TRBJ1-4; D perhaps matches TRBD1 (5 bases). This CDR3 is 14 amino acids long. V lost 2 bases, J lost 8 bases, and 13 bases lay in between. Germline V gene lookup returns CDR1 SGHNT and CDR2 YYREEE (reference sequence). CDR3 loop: CASSFDRTVEKLFF. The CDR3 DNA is TGTGCCAGCAGCTTTGACAGAACCGTAGAAAAACTGTTTTTT.

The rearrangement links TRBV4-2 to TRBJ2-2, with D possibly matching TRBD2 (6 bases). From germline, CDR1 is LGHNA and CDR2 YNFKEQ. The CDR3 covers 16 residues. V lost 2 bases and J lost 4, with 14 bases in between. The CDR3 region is CASSQLTGESTGELFF. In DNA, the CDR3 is TGTGCCAGCAGCCAACTGACGGGGGAGAGCACCGGGGAGCTGTTTTTT.

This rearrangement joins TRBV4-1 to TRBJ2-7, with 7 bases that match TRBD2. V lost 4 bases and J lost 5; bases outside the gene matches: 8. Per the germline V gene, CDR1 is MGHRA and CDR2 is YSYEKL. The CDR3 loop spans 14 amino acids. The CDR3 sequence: CASSRQTSLDEQYF. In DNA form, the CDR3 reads TGCGCCAGCAGCCGACAGACTAGCCTCGACGAGCAGTACTTC.

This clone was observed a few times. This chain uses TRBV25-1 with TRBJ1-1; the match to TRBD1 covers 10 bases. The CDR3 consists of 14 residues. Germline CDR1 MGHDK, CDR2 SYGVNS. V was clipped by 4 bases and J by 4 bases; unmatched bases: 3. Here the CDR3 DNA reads TGTGCCAGCAGTGCCGGGACAGGGGCCACTGAAGCTTTCTTT. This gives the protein CASSAGTGATEAFF.

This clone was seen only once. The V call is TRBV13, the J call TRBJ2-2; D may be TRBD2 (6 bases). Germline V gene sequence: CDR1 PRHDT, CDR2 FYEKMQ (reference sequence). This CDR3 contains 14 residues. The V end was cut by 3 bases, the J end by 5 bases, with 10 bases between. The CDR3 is CASSLGGSTGELFF. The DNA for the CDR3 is TGTGCCAGCAGCTTGGGGGGTTCGACCGGGGAGCTGTTTTTT.

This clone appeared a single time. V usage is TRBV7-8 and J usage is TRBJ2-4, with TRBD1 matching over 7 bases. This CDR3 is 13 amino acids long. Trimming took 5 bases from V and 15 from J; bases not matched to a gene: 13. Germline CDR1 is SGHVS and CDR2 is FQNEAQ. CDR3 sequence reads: CASSRDSASRGYF. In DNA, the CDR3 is TGTGCCAGCAGCAGGGACAGCGCTTCAAGGGGGTACTTC.

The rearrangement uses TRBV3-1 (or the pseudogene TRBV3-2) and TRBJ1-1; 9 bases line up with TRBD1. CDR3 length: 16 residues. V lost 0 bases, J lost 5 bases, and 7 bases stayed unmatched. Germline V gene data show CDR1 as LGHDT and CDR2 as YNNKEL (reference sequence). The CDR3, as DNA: TGTGCCAGCAGCCAAGAGGGGACAGGGATCGAAACTGAAGCTTTCTTT. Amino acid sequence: CASSQEGTGIETEAFF.

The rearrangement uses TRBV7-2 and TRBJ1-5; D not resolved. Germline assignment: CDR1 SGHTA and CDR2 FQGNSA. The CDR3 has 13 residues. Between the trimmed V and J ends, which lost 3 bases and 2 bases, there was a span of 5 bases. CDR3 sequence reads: CASSLARNQPQHF. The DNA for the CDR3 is TGTGCCAGCAGCTTGGCCCGCAATCAGCCCCAGCATTTT. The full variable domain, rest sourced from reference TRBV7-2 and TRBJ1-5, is GAGVSQSPSNKVTEKGKDVELRCDPISGHTALYWYRQSLGQGLEFLIYFQGNSAPDKSGLPSDRFSAERTGGSVSTLTIQRTQQEDSAVYLCASSLARNQPQHFGDGTRLSIL.